This paragraph covers one T cell receptor beta chain sequence. Its antigen is currently unknown. The entry originates in a study of regulatory T cells in long-lasting Graves disease. Points from the study as a whole: TCR diversity was lower in persistent Graves' patients (versus newly diagnosed ones).

Time point described: newly diagnosed GD, antithyroid drugs for less than 3 months. The TCR library was prepared using RNA isolated from PBMCs. CDR3 size: 13 residues. Germline V lookup: CDR1 SGHNT, CDR2 YYREEE (reference sequence). The ends were cut back, 0 bases at V and 4 bases at J, with 8 bases in the middle. iRepertoire HTBI primers and Arm-PCR of CDR3 regions built TCR beta libraries. TCRdb reprocessed the multiplex PCR reads via MiXCR and lists one record per CDR3 protein. The sample includes 360,000 or so distinct CDR3 sequences, roughly 17% of them seen just once. This sample also appeared in a second study, on T cells in Graves' hyperthyroidism and ophthalmopathy. That paper notes: In blood, most of the thyroid clonotypes expanded above 0.001 were also present.

This sequence joins TRBV5-4 and TRBJ2-7; a possible D gene is TRBD2 (5 bases). The sequence was collected from a woman between 18 and 30 years old with Graves disease. Source: peripheral blood mononuclear cells (PBMCs), taken at new diagnosis, from a patient treated with antithyroid drugs. CDR3 loop: CASSLASQYEQYF. CDR3 sequence (DNA): TGTGCCAGCAGCTTGGCTAGCCAGTACGAGCAGTACTTC.